The rows below give T cell receptor beta chains drawn from one sample of a study of preoperative IRX-2 immunotherapy in early breast cancer. Some clones are missing from TCRdb's copy, which holds only in-frame ones; the method was immunoSEQ multiplex PCR. The data show 95,000 to 100,000 clones, roughly 90% seen once. Sample: tumor tissue, taken after IRX-2 immunotherapy. The receptors were sampled from a human donor with breast cancer. Both conserved end residues are part of each CDR3. D genes are given only for firm matches. Some rows have no size entry. The others give once, few or many, or a class for an expanded clone.

J: TRBJ1-1
D: TRBD1
size: .
V: TRBV19
CDR3: CASSKGQMNTEAFF
DNA: TGTGCCAGTAGTAAGGGACAGATGAACACTGAAGCTTTCTTT

J: TRBJ2-2
D: .
size: .
V: TRBV6-8
CDR3: CASSSTSGELFF
DNA: TGTGCCAGCAGTTCCACTTCGGGGGAGCTGTTTTTT

J: TRBJ2-1
D: TRBD2
size: few
V: TRBV5-1
CDR3: CASSLASGSANEQFF
DNA: TGCGCCAGCAGCTTGGCCAGCGGGAGTGCCAATGAGCAGTTCTTC

J: TRBJ2-2
D: .
size: .
V: TRBV7-8
CDR3: CASSHRATGELFF
DNA: TGTGCCAGCAGCCACAGGGCCACCGGGGAGCTGTTTTTT

J: TRBJ2-3
D: TRBD1
size: .
V: TRBV18
CDR3: CASSSGTGFTDTQYF
DNA: TGTGCCAGCTCGTCCGGGACAGGGTTCACAGATACGCAGTATTTT

J: TRBJ1-2
D: .
size: .
V: TRBV30
CDR3: CAWNRPSRGGIVKGYTF
DNA: TGTGCCTGGAATCGGCCATCGAGGGGGGGCATTGTCAAGGGCTACACCTTC

J: TRBJ2-7
D: TRBD1
size: once
V: TRBV18
CDR3: CASSHNLVLGQGYEQYF
DNA: TGTGCCAGCTCACACAACCTGGTTTTGGGACAGGGCTACGAGCAGTACTTC

J: TRBJ1-4
D: TRBD1
size: .
V: TRBV28
CDR3: CASSLLDRGEGKLFF
DNA: TGTGCCAGCAGTTTATTAGACAGGGGAGAGGGAAAACTGTTTTTT

J: TRBJ2-2
D: TRBD2
size: .
V: TRBV14
CDR3: CASSLIAGGYTGELFF
DNA: TGTGCCAGCAGCTTAATAGCGGGAGGATATACCGGGGAGCTGTTTTTT

J: TRBJ2-7
D: .
size: few
V: TRBV6-8
CDR3: CASSTGSSYEQYF
DNA: TGTGCCAGCTCGACGGGGAGCTCCTACGAGCAGTACTTC